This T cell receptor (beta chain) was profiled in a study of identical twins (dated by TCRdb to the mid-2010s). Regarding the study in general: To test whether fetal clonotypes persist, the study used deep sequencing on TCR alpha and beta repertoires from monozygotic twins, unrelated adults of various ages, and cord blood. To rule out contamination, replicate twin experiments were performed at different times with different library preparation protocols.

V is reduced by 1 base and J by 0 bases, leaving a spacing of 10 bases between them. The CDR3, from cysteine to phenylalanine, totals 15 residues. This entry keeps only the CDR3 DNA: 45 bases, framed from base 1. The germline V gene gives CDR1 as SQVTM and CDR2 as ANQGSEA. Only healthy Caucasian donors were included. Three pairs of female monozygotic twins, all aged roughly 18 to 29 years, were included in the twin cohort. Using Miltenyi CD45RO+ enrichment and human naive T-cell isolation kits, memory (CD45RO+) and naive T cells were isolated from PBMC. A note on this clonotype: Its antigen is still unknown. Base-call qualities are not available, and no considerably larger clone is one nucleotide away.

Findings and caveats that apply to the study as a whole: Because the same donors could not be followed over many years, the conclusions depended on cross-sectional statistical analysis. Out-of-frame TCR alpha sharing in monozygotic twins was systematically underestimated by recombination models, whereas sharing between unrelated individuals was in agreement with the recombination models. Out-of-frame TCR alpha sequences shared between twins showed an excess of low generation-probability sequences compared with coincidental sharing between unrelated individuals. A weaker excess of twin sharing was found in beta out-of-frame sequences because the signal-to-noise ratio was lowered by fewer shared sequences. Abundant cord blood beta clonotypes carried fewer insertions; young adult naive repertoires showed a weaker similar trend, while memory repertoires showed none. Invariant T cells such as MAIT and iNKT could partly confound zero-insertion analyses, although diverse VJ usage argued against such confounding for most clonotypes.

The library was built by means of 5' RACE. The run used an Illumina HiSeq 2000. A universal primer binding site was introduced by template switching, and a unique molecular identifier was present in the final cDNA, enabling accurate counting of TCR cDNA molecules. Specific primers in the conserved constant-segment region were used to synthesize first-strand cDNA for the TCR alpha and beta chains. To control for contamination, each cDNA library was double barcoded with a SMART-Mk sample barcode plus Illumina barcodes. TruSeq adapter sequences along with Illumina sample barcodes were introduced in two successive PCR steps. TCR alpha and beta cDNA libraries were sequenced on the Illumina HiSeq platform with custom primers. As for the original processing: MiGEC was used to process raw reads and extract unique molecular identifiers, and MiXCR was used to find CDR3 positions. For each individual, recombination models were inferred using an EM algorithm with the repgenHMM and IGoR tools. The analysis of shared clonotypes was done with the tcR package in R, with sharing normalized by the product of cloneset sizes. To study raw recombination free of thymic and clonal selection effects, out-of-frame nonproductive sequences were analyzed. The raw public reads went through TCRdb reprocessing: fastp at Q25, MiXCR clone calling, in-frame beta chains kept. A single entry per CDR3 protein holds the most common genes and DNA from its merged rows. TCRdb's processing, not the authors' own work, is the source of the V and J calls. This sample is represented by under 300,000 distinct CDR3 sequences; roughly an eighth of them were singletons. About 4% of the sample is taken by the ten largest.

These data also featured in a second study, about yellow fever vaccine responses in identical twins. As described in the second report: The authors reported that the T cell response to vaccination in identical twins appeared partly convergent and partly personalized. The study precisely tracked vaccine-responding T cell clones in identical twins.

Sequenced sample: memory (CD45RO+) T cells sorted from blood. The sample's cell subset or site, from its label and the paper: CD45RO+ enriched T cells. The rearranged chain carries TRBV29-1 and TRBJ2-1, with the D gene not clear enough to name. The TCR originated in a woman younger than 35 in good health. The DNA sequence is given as TGCAGCGTTGAAGTAGTACGGAGCTCCTACAATGAGCAGTTCTTC. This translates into CSVEVVRSSYNEQFF.